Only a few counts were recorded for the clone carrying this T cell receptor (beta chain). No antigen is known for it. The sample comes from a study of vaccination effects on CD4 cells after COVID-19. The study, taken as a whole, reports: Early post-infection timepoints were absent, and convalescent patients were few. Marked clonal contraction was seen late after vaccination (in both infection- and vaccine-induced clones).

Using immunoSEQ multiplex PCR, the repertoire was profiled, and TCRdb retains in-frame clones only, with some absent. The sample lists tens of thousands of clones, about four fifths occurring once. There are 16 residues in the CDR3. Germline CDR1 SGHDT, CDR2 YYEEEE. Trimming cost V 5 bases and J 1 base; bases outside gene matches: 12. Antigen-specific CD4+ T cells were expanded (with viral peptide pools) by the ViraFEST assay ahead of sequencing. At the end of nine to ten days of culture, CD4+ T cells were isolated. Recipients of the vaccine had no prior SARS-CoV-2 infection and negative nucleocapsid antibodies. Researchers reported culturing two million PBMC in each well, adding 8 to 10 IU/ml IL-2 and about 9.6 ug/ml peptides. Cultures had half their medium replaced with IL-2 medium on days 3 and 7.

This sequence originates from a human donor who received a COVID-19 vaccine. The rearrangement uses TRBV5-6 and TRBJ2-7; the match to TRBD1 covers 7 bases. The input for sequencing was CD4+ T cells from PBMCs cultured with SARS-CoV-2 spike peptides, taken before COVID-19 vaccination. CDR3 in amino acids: CASRKNQTGPSYEQYV. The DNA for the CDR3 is TGTGCCAGCAGAAAAAACCAGACAGGGCCTTCCTACGAGCAGTACGTC.